Sequencing of this T cell receptor (beta chain) was carried out in a study of T cell responses to AZD1222 COVID-19 vaccine (dated by TCRdb to the early 2020s). General notes on the study: A total of about 240 trial participants underwent TCR sequencing, of whom some 210 received two doses of AZD1222 and about 25 received two doses of the MenACWY control vaccine. Trial participants were enrolled by age into 18-55, 56-69 and 70-plus year subgroups, with about 150, 27 and 61 TCR-sequenced participants respectively.

The germline V gene (reference sequence) sets CDR1 to GTSNPN and CDR2 to SVGIG. V is reduced by 2 bases and J by 0 bases, leaving a spacing of 11 bases between them. From its cysteine to its phenylalanine, the CDR3 spans 16 amino acids. The DNA shown is the 48-base CDR3, in frame from base 1. With respect to this clone: Its antigen is currently not known. Base-call qualities are not available, and no considerably larger clone is one nucleotide away.

Overall results and qualifications from the work: After two AZD1222 doses, spike-specific TCR breadth and depth were significantly higher than at day 0 and than in MenACWY recipients. Because no day 14 peak-response samples were available, repertoires were characterized only after the peak T cell response. Most participants were white British and females outnumbered males, and the authors suggested that clonal diversity may have been underestimated. CD4 TCRs associated with the vaccine covered the entire spike protein, and the dominant responses were in regions 160-218 and 743-854. Reportedly, almost half of the unique spike-specific TCRs recognized epitopes lying outside the regions that are mutated in the B.1.351 and B.1.1.7 variants. Conclusions about previously exposed vaccinees were limited because only six AZD1222 recipients were SARS-CoV-2 seropositive at baseline. In the small 56-69-year group, the increase in depth fell short of significance, most likely because of low power.

The sample's time point label is to be understood as: baseline before first vaccination. In light of the paper, this sample's treatment or condition label describes: meningococcal conjugate vaccine given as trial control. Vaccinee samples came from UK trials COV001 and COV002, including a single-blind randomized controlled phase 2/3 trial of AZD1222 (ChAdOx1 nCoV-19) in healthy adults. Trial participant PBMC samples were collected at day 0 and day 28 after the second dose for TCRbeta chain sequencing. The CDR3 regions of human TCRbeta chains were analyzed by immunosequencing. Per the source publication's procedure: TCRs in the repertoires were compared against a reference library of SARS-CoV-2-specific TCRs that had been generated with the MIRA antigen-specificity platform. Breadth meant the fraction of unique TCRs that were SARS-CoV-2-associated, whereas depth meant the fraction of total T cells that were SARS-CoV-2-associated. Using the MIRA data, each spike-specific TCR was mapped to the spike region that the TCR reacts to and placed in a CD4 or CD8 class. Log10-transformed breadth and depth values were compared by one-way ANOVA with Sidak's multiple comparisons tests. TCRdb obtained this table from immuneACCESS and retained in-frame rearrangements with V and J assigned. These tables miss some clones; where compared with another copy, unresolved V genes account for less than half of the shortfall, and the remainder is unexplained. The V and J calls and clone size come from that table; D and trimming were worked out from the DNA. The sample contains tens of thousands of clones, around 90% of them found a single time. The ten most abundant clones make up less than 5.5% of the sample.

The origin of this receptor is an adult in good health. In this chain, TRBV30 is recombined with TRBJ1-6; a tentative D match to TRBD1 spans 5 bases. The source material was peripheral blood, sampled on day 0 of MenACWY control vaccination. The CDR3 sequence is CAWSREGSSYNSPLHF. In nucleotides, the sequence is TGTGCCTGGAGTAGGGAGGGGAGCTCCTATAATTCACCCCTCCACTTT.